These T cell receptor beta chains were read from a single sample in a study of control samples from healthy donors and cancer patients. Measured with immunoSEQ multiplex PCR; TCRdb has only the in-frame clones, and not every one. The sample gives 190,000 or so clones, 80% to 95% of which show up once; 1.4% to 1.5% is in the top ten. The source material was blood. The receptors derive from a young man in good health. Each CDR3 is given with its conserved first and last residue. Each record gives: J gene, V gene, CDR3 protein.

>TRBJ1-1|TRBV9
CASSRGNTEAFF
>TRBJ2-1|TRBV6-5
CASSYSKTGEEEQFF
>TRBJ2-4|TRBV4-1
CASSQGTGGRIQYF
>TRBJ2-2|TRBV4-1
CASSQQFGRYDTTSGDTGELFF
>TRBJ1-1|TRBV10-3
CAISESVGTVMNTEAFF
>TRBJ1-1|TRBV12-3/TRBV12-4
CASSLRTNTEAFF
>TRBJ2-3|TRBV19
CASSMVGGEWTDTQYF
>TRBJ2-4|TRBV18
CASSDSPENIQYF
>TRBJ1-5|TRBV6-4
CASSDSRVGYQPQHF
>TRBJ2-7|TRBV27
CASSSRQRDVEQYF
>TRBJ2-6|TRBV2
CASEAAANVLTF
>TRBJ2-3|TRBV27
CASSPLAGLSTDTQYF
>TRBJ1-1|TRBV4-1
CASSLQTGYTEAFF
>TRBJ1-2|TRBV12-3/TRBV12-4
CASSLQQNYGYTF
>TRBJ1-2|TRBV10-1
CASSSPGLVGIYGYTF
>TRBJ1-1|TRBV12-5
CASGPEGGITEAFF
>TRBJ2-7|TRBV11-2
CASSLSHSGEQYF
>TRBJ1-1|TRBV7-2
CASSLKGQALSTEAFF
>TRBJ2-7|TRBV29-1
CSVRQGVGEQYF
>TRBJ1-1|TRBV5-1
CASSQQSGTANTEAFF
>TRBJ2-7|TRBV29-1
CSVEELAETGLEQYF
>TRBJ2-7|TRBV2
CASSLRGTASYEQYF
>TRBJ2-7|TRBV5-5
CASSLLGQSYEQYF
>TRBJ1-6|TRBV9
CASSFGQTNSPLHF
>TRBJ2-5|TRBV7-2
CASSLGLAGGQETQYF
>TRBJ2-5|TRBV2
CASSEASGGAGETQYF
>TRBJ2-3|TRBV30
CAWSPGSTDTQYF
>TRBJ2-1|TRBV15
CATSSLHRDREYNEQFF
>TRBJ2-3|TRBV7-3
CASSLTGLGDTQYF
>TRBJ2-3|TRBV27
CASSPWPNTDTQYF
>TRBJ2-7|TRBV5-1
CASSLRSTYEQYF
>TRBJ2-1|TRBV7-9
CASSLAGTYNEQFF
>TRBJ2-7|TRBV18
CASSPPSSSYEQYF
>TRBJ1-6|TRBV9
CASSPERGKDSPLHF
>TRBJ2-1|TRBV5-5
CASSLRSRGSYNEQFF
>TRBJ2-7|TRBV5-1
CASSRDRGNYEQYF
>TRBJ1-2|TRBV12-3/TRBV12-4
CASSSYRGGYTF
>TRBJ1-2|TRBV18
CASSPEGGYTF
>TRBJ1-3|TRBV9
CASSVTGLSGNTIYF
>TRBJ1-2|TRBV24-1
CATSDPGQGSYGYTF
>TRBJ1-2|TRBV10-3
CAITAGNYGYTF
>TRBJ2-5|TRBV29-1
CSVGQGQETQYF
>TRBJ1-2|TRBV28
CASSFISPGGGMYGYTF
>TRBJ1-3|TRBV5-1
CASSLGALAGNTIYF
>TRBJ2-7|TRBV2
CASSALSEQYF
>TRBJ1-6|TRBV9
CASSVDRGNSPLHF
>TRBJ2-7|TRBV5-8
CASSSPGTTFTYEQYF
>TRBJ2-7|TRBV7-3
CASSPGNSYEQYF